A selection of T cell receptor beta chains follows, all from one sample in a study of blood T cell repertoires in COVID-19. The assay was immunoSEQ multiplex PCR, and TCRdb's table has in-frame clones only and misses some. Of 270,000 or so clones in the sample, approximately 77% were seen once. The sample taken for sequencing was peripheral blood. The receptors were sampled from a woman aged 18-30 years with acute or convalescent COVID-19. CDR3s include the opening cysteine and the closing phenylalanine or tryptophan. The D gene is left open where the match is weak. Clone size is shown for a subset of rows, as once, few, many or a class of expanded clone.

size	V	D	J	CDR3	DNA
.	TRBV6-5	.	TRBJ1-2	CASSPGATYGYTF	TGTGCCAGCAGCCCAGGGGCCACCTATGGCTACACCTTC
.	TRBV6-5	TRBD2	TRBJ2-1	CASSYRTSWNEQFF	TGTGCCAGCAGTTACCGGACTAGTTGGAATGAGCAGTTCTTC
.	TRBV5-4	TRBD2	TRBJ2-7	CASSLVFFGTSGTEQYF	TGTGCCAGCAGCTTGGTTTTCTTCGGGACTAGCGGGACCGAGCAGTACTTC
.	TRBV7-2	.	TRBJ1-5	CASSGGTADLGNQPQHF	TGTGCCAGCAGCGGGGGGACGGCAGACCTTGGCAATCAGCCCCAGCATTTT
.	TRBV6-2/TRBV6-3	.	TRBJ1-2	CASSQWGPYGYTF	TGTGCCAGCAGCCAATGGGGGCCCTATGGCTACACCTTC
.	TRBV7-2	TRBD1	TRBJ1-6	CASSLVAGGDSPLHF	TGTGCCAGCAGCTTAGTCGCAGGGGGCGATTCACCCCTCCACTTT
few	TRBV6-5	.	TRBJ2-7	CASSYKPSSVHEQYF	TGTGCCAGCAGTTACAAACCCAGTAGCGTCCACGAGCAGTACTTC
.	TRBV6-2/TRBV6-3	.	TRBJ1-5	CASSIISYSNQPQHF	TGTGCCAGCAGTATCATCAGTTATAGCAATCAGCCCCAGCATTTT
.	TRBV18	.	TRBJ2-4	CASSPPFGVMENIQYF	TGTGCCAGCTCACCACCGTTCGGGGTTATGGAAAACATTCAGTACTTC
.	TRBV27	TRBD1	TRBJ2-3	CASSLTGTADTQYF	TGTGCCAGCAGTCTAACCGGGACAGCGGATACGCAGTATTTT
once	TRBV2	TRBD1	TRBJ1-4	CASSGQGIQLEKLFF	TGTGCCAGCAGTGGACAGGGTATTCAATTAGAAAAACTGTTTTTT
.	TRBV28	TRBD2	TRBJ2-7	CASSSPGLAGTEQYF	TGTGCCAGCAGTTCCCCGGGACTAGCGGGAACCGAGCAGTACTTC
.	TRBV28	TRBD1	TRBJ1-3	CASSSTGTGGEDSGNTIYF	TGTGCCAGCAGTTCAACCGGGACAGGGGGAGAAGACTCTGGAAACACCATATATTTT
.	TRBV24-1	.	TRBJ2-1	CATSDFGGSKEQFF	TGTGCCACCAGTGATTTTGGGGGGAGTAAGGAGCAGTTCTTC
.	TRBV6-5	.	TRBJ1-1	CASPPERAFF	TGTGCCAGCCCACCGGAGCGGGCTTTCTTT
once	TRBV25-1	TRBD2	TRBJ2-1	CASSVAGGLNEQFF	TGTGCCAGCAGTGTAGCGGGAGGGCTGAATGAGCAGTTCTTC
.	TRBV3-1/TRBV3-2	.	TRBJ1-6	CASSQDISAGRNSPLHF	TGTGCCAGCAGCCAAGATATTTCTGCAGGGAGGAATTCACCCCTCCACTTT
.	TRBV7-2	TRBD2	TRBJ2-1	CASSLMASGGTYNEQFF	TGTGCCAGCAGCTTAATGGCTAGCGGAGGGACCTACAATGAGCAGTTCTTC
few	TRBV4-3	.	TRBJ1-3	CASSQDNNFSGNTIYF	TGCGCCAGCAGCCAAGATAATAACTTCTCTGGAAACACCATATATTTT
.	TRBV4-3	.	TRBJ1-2	CASSQKATAPNYGYTF	TGCGCCAGCAGCCAGAAAGCGACCGCTCCTAACTATGGCTACACCTTC
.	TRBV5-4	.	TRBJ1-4	CASSSQDRANEKLFF	TGTGCCAGCAGCTCCCAAGACAGAGCTAATGAAAAACTGTTTTTT
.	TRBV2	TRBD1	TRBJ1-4	CASSEGTVSRKLFF	TGTGCCAGCAGTGAGGGGACAGTCTCAAGAAAACTGTTTTTT
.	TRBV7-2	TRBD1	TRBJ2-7	CASSPDRGSYEQYF	TGTGCCAGCAGCCCCGACAGGGGTTCCTACGAGCAGTACTTC
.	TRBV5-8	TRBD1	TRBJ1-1	CASSPRQGRVRGTEAFF	TGTGCCAGCAGCCCTCGACAGGGGCGGGTTCGTGGGACTGAAGCTTTCTTT
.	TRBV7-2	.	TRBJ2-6	CASSRGSSGANVLTF	TGTGCCAGCAGCCGCGGTAGCTCTGGGGCCAACGTCCTGACTTTC
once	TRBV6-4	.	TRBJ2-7	CASSEPHRRLGSMEQYF	TGTGCCAGCAGTGAGCCCCACCGACGACTAGGGTCGATGGAGCAGTACTTC
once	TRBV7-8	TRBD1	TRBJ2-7	CASSRTRDRGGEQYF	TGTGCCAGCAGCCGTACGAGGGACAGGGGTGGCGAGCAGTACTTC